Following are 26 T cell receptor beta chains from one sample sequenced in a study of blood T cells in healthy people across ages. The use of a sample-barcoded 5' primer and a J-beta primer mix characterized a second PCR of about 7 to 12 cycles. Using its own MiXCR run on the 5' RACE reads, TCRdb lists one record per CDR3 protein. The sample has 730,000 or so distinct CDR3 sequences; more than 40% are singletons. Sequenced material: blood. All receptors come from a woman aged 55-69 years in good health.

V usage is TRBV20-1 and J usage is TRBJ1-4; 9 bases line up with TRBD1. The CDR3 is made up of 13 amino acids. CDR1 is DFQATT, CDR2 SNEGSKA, per germline (reference sequence). V lost 6 bases and J lost 7; bases outside the gene matches: 6. CDR3 residues: CSALDRGTEKLFF. CDR3 bases: TGCAGTGCCTTGGACAGGGGAACTGAAAAACTGTTTTTT.

The chain recombines TRBV7-9 with TRBJ1-3; no clear D. CDR1 is SEHNR and CDR2 is FQNEAQ in the germline V gene (reference sequence). This CDR3 region has 13 residues. The V and J ends lost 5 bases and 4 bases respectively, with 9 bases between them. CDR3 DNA sequence: TGTGCCAGCAGCCAGGTGTCGGGAAACACCATATATTTT. Translation gives CASSQVSGNTIYF.

V gene TRBV7-2 combines with J gene TRBJ2-3; 7 bases line up with TRBD2. Germline lookup yields CDR1 SGHTA and CDR2 FQGNSA. V shed 3 bases and J 0 bases; nucleotides not matched to a gene: 6. The CDR3 sequence is 16 residues long. Written as DNA, the CDR3 is TGTGCCAGCAGCTTGGGGGGGACGGCTAGCACAGATACGCAGTATTTT. It is translated as CASSLGGTASTDTQYF. Looking up the rest from reference TRBV7-2 and TRBJ2-3 gives the full variable domain: GAGVSQSPSNKVTEKGKDVELRCDPISGHTALYWYRQSLGQGLEFLIYFQGNSAPDKSGLPSDRFSAERTGGSVSTLTIQRTQQEDSAVYLCASSLGGTASTDTQYFGPGTRLTVL.

The V gene is TRBV6-5, the J gene TRBJ2-5; TRBD1 might be the D (5 bases). In germline, CDR1 is MNHEY, CDR2 SVGAGI. This CDR3 has 15 amino acids. V lost 6 bases and J 5 bases, leaving 19 bases between the germline ends. The CDR3 loop reads CASSSYGAKSETQYF. As DNA, the CDR3 is TGTGCCAGCAGCAGTTATGGGGCGAAAAGCGAGACCCAGTACTTC.

V usage is TRBV3-1 and J usage is TRBJ2-5, with 8 bases matching TRBD2. The V gene's germline CDR1 is LGHDT and CDR2 YNNKEL (reference sequence). This CDR3 is built from 14 residues. V lost 3 bases and J lost 11; bases outside the gene matches: 11. CDR3 DNA sequence: TGTGCCAGCAGCCAGGGACTAGGCGGGAATGAGCAGTACTTC. This translates into CASSQGLGGNEQYF.

Note on this clonotype: Its ends do not fully match the called genes, so a read error is possible. The rearrangement links TRBV12-3 or TRBV12-4 to TRBJ2-1; weak D call: TRBD2 (7 bases). This CDR3 comprises 15 residues. The CDR3 spells CVSSFAGGRENEQFF. The CDR3 nucleotides read TGTGTCAGCAGTTTTGCCGGGGGGCGCGAAAATGAGCAGTTCTTC.

This clonotype was seen many times. J is TRBJ2-7 and V is TRBV20-1, with TRBD1 matching 7 bases. CDR3 size: 14 residues. Looked up from germline, CDR1 is DFQATT and CDR2 is SNEGSKA (reference sequence). The V and J ends lost 6 bases and 6 bases, in that order; junction bases with no gene match: 14. In nucleotides, the CDR3 is TGCAGTGCCCAACGAGCGAGGGGGCCCCGCGAGCAGTACTTC. It is translated as CSAQRARGPREQYF.

This clonotype appeared a few times. The chain combines TRBV4-2 with TRBJ1-6; the D is unclear. There are 14 residues in the CDR3. Trimming took off 1 base at V and 7 bases at J, with 8 bases between the two ends. Germline assignment: CDR1 LGHNA and CDR2 YNFKEQ. CDR3 sequence reads: CASSQARGNSPLHF. The CDR3, as DNA: TGTGCCAGCAGCCAAGCGCGGGGAAATTCACCCCTCCACTTT.

Details on this clonotype: One junction end disagrees with the germline gene, perhaps due to a read error. The chain links TRBV18 to TRBJ2-3; D perhaps matches TRBD1 (5 bases). The CDR3 length is 13 residues. Germline V gene sequence: CDR1 KGHSH, CDR2 LQKENI. This chain's CDR3 is CASSRQITDMQYF. Written as DNA, the CDR3 is TGTGCCAGCTCGAGACAGATCACAGATATGCAGTATTTT.

The gene calls are TRBV11-3 and TRBJ2-3, with D possibly matching TRBD1 (6 bases). CDR3 size: 15 residues. Germline values: CDR1 SGHNT, CDR2 YENEEA. V lost 1 base to trimming and J lost 4 bases, with 12 bases between them. The CDR3 region is CASSLGRDISDTQYF. The CDR3 nucleotides are TGTGCCAGCAGCTTAGGCCGGGACATATCAGATACGCAGTATTTT.

This clonotype appeared a few times. The CDR3: CASSDSTGGNEKLFF. Written as DNA, the CDR3 is TGTGCCAGCAGTGACTCGACAGGGGGTAACGAAAAACTGTTTTTT. The chain combines TRBV6-4 with TRBJ1-4; the match to TRBD1 covers 9 bases. The germline V gene encodes CDR1 MRHNA and CDR2 SNTAGT. This CDR3 spans 15 amino acids. The J segment lost 8 bases and the V segment lost 0 bases, leaving 4 bases of the junction unmatched.

This clonotype occurred a few times. The CDR3 reads CASSLGDRVSGYTF. DNA for the CDR3: TGTGCCAGCAGCTTAGGGGACAGGGTTTCTGGCTACACCTTC. The V and J genes are TRBV7-2 and TRBJ1-2; TRBD1 matches 9 bases. With V trimmed by 1 base and J by 7 bases, 4 bases remained unmatched. The CDR3 is 14 amino acids. Per germline, CDR1 SGHTA and CDR2 FQGNSA.

V usage is TRBV7-8 and J usage is TRBJ1-4, with 7 bases aligning to TRBD1. The ends lost 4 bases at V and 7 bases at J; junction bases unmatched: 9. There are 15 residues in the CDR3. The germline CDR1 and CDR2 sequences are SGHVS and FQNEAQ. This CDR3 is CASSSRQGQGEKLFF. The CDR3 region has the DNA TGTGCCAGCAGCTCCAGACAGGGTCAGGGTGAAAAACTGTTTTTT.

This clonotype has just a few counts. The chain is built from TRBV7-9 and TRBJ2-5; perhaps TRBD1 as D (6 bases). The germline V and J ends were trimmed by 3 bases and 4 bases, with 12 bases remaining between them. Germline values: CDR1 SEHNR, CDR2 FQNEAQ (reference sequence). The CDR3 covers 14 residues. In DNA form, the CDR3 reads TGTGCCAGCAGCTTGTTTCGCAGGGGAGAGACCCAGTACTTC. Protein sequence: CASSLFRRGETQYF.

On this clonotype: A junction end diverges from the germline sequence, so it may reflect a read error. V gene TRBV2 combines with J gene TRBJ2-1; D is uncertain. This CDR3 spans 13 amino acids. CDR1 and CDR2 from the germline V gene are SNHLY and FYNNEI. Here the CDR3 reads CANSDLGYNEQFF. CDR3 DNA sequence: TGTGCCAACAGTGATTTAGGGTACAATGAGCAGTTCTTC.

This chain connects TRBV7-2 to TRBJ2-7, with D unclear. Trimming pared 5 bases from V and 7 bases from J, leaving 12 bases between. The CDR3 length is 12 residues. From germline, CDR1 is SGHTA and CDR2 FQGNSA. This chain's CDR3 is CASSASPGEQYF. CDR3 nucleotides: TGTGCCAGCAGCGCAAGCCCCGGGGAGCAGTACTTC.

The sample holds a few counts of this clonotype. CDR3 in amino acids: CASRYSGTGYEQYF. CDR3 nucleotide sequence: TGCGCCAGCAGGTATTCCGGGACAGGGTACGAGCAGTACTTC. The rearrangement joins TRBV5-1 to TRBJ2-7; 9 positions match TRBD1. V lost 5 bases to trimming and J lost 4 bases; unmatched junction nucleotides: 7. CDR3 length equals 14 residues. Germline values: CDR1 SGHRS, CDR2 YFSETQ.

This clonotype was detected only a few times. This chain joins TRBV7-2 and TRBJ2-1; TRBD2 matches 9 bases. CDR3 length equals 15 residues. The J segment lost 6 bases and the V segment lost 0 bases, leaving 3 bases of the junction unmatched. Germline V gives CDR1 SGHTA, CDR2 FQGNSA. CDR3 DNA sequence: TGTGCCAGCAGCTTAGCTCTAGCGGGAATCAATGAGCAGTTCTTC. This gives the protein CASSLALAGINEQFF.

This clonotype was seen more than once but under ten times. This rearrangement joins TRBV2 to TRBJ2-7; D is unresolved. Trimming took off 10 bases at V and 3 bases at J, with 16 bases between the two ends. From germline, CDR1 is SNHLY and CDR2 FYNNEI. The CDR3 consists of 13 residues. In nucleotides, the CDR3 is TGTGCCAAGAGGTTGACGGACCGCTACGAGCAGTACTTC. Amino acid sequence: CAKRLTDRYEQYF.

This clonotype was seen a handful of times. The chain couples TRBV5-5 to TRBJ2-5, with D perhaps TRBD2 (5 bases). The CDR3 is made up of 14 amino acids. Germline loops: CDR1 SGHKS, CDR2 YYEKEE (reference sequence). Trimming left V 0 bases short and J 2 bases short, with 8 bases between. The CDR3 bases are TGTGCCAGCAGCTTGGTGACTATACAAGAGACCCAGTACTTC. It encodes CASSLVTIQETQYF.

The rearrangement uses TRBV4-1 and TRBJ2-7, with D possibly TRBD2 on 6 matching bases. The V end lost 4 bases, the J end lost 0 bases, and 10 bases lay between the germline ends. This CDR3 is built from 14 residues. Germline CDR1 is MGHRA and CDR2 is YSYEKL. CDR3 sequence reads: CASSRIADSYEQYF. CDR3 bases: TGCGCCAGCAGCCGGATAGCGGACTCCTACGAGCAGTACTTC.

In its sample, this clonotype was seen a few times. The gene calls are TRBV28 and TRBJ2-7; 15 nucleotides line up with TRBD2. The CDR3 consists of 20 residues. The ends lost 1 base at V and 0 bases at J; junction bases unmatched: 10. Per germline, CDR1 MDHEN and CDR2 SYDVKM. CDR3 sequence: CASSLSGTSGRWVFSYEQYF. The CDR3 DNA sequence: TGTGCCAGCAGTTTATCCGGGACTAGCGGGAGGTGGGTCTTCTCCTACGAGCAGTACTTC.

CDR3 bases: TGTGCCAGCAGCTTAAGAGTCAGGGTGGACTATGGCTACACCTTC. It codes for CASSLRVRVDYGYTF. The genes are TRBV7-2 and TRBJ1-2, with D maybe TRBD1 (5 bases). Germline loops: CDR1 SGHTA, CDR2 FQGNSA. The CDR3 covers 15 residues. V was cut by 2 bases and J by 3 bases, with 13 bases left in between. Based on the CDR3 plus reference TRBV7-2 and TRBJ1-2, the full variable domain is GAGVSQSPSNKVTEKGKDVELRCDPISGHTALYWYRQSLGQGLEFLIYFQGNSAPDKSGLPSDRFSAERTGGSVSTLTIQRTQQEDSAVYLCASSLRVRVDYGYTFGSGTRLTVV.

This chain links TRBV29-1 with TRBJ1-1; a weak D match, TRBD1 (5 bases). Trimming cost V 7 bases and J 1 base, with 10 bases left between them. The CDR3 has 12 residues. In germline, CDR1 is SQVTM, CDR2 ANQGSEA. CDR3 amino acids: CSGRQKNTEAFF. The CDR3 coding sequence is TGCAGCGGTCGACAGAAGAACACTGAAGCTTTCTTT.

The J gene is TRBJ2-1, the V gene TRBV18; D may match TRBD1 or TRBD2 (6 bases each). Deletions cut 3 bases from V and 0 bases from J, with 15 bases between. The V gene's germline CDR1 is KGHSH and CDR2 LQKENI. The CDR3 is made up of 17 amino acids. Here the CDR3 reads CASSPGGGHISYNEQFF. Written as DNA, the CDR3 is TGTGCCAGCTCACCCGGAGGGGGACACATCTCCTACAATGAGCAGTTCTTC.

V and J are TRBV24-1 and TRBJ2-1, with 7 bases that match TRBD2. CDR1 and CDR2 (germline): KGHDR, SFDVKD. After removal of 9 bases from V and 6 bases from J, the junction contained 19 bases not matched to a gene. This CDR3 has 17 amino acids. CDR3 residues: CATEPKGGSRLSNEQFF. DNA of the CDR3: TGTGCCACCGAGCCTAAGGGCGGGAGCCGGTTGAGCAATGAGCAGTTCTTC.